A selection of T cell receptor beta chains follows, all from one sample in a study of cytomegalovirus exposure and HLA in healthy donors. Here immunoSEQ multiplex PCR was the method, and the copy in TCRdb shows in-frame clones only, minus some. This sample has approximately 140,000 clones, with 75% to 90% found just once. Source material: PBMCs. The receptor source for this set is a woman aged 40 to 50 in good health and CMV-seropositive. Each CDR3 is given with its conserved first and last residue. Each record gives: V gene, D gene, J gene, CDR3 protein. The D gene is left open where the match is weak.

TRBV5-1	-	TRBJ1-2	CASSLVGTGGSYGYTF
TRBV27	-	TRBJ1-4	CASSLWAATNEKLFF
TRBV27	-	TRBJ1-5	CASRQNLYSNQPQHF
TRBV11-3	TRBD1	TRBJ2-3	CASSPGQGRSTDTQYF
TRBV15	-	TRBJ1-5	CATSRADQPQHF
TRBV2	TRBD1	TRBJ2-1	CASRADRGHDEQFF
TRBV10-3	-	TRBJ1-1	CAISTNQASEAFF
TRBV2	TRBD2	TRBJ2-5	CASSLAPGASGRLYF
TRBV27	-	TRBJ2-1	CASSLHNGGEQFF
TRBV10-3	-	TRBJ1-2	CAISESEVIYGYAF
TRBV15	TRBD1	TRBJ1-3	CAIGTGALDTIYF
TRBV4-3	-	TRBJ2-7	CASSQEPGAPYEQYF
TRBV21-1	-	TRBJ2-3	CASSKGTSGRISRDTQYF
TRBV7-8	TRBD2	TRBJ2-7	CASSLGGLGPYEQYF
TRBV9	TRBD1	TRBJ1-5	CASSPGQANQPQHF
TRBV6-5	TRBD2	TRBJ2-2	CASSYGGEGTGELFF
TRBV27	TRBD2	TRBJ2-7	CASSSSGREGRQYF
TRBV5-1	-	TRBJ1-1	CASSLGPNEAFF
TRBV6-6	TRBD1	TRBJ1-5	CASSYSGQATPQHF
TRBV7-2	-	TRBJ2-7	CASSSLGGFLADEQYF